The next 32 T cell receptor beta chains were all read from a single sample in a study of cytomegalovirus exposure and HLA in healthy donors. 13 Jbeta primers and 60 Vbeta primers were used for the PCR. Using immunoSEQ multiplex PCR, the repertoire was profiled, and TCRdb retains in-frame clones only, with some absent. The data show over 75,000 clones, with less than 85% seen just once and 2.4% held by the top ten. Sequenced: PBMCs. The source of these receptors is a woman in her 50s in good health and CMV-seronegative.

This sequence joins TRBV4-3 and TRBJ2-1; TRBD2 aligns across 11 bases. Trimming took 4 bases from V and 7 from J; bases not matched to a gene: 12. Germline assignment: CDR1 LGHNA and CDR2 YSLEER. This CDR3 region has 17 residues. This CDR3 reads CASSRTSGGHSGNEQFF. In nucleotides, the CDR3 is TGCGCCAGCAGCCGAACTAGCGGGGGCCATAGTGGGAATGAGCAGTTCTTC.

The chain combines TRBV7-3 with TRBJ2-3; 11 nucleotides agree with TRBD2. After removal of 0 bases from V and 2 bases from J, the junction contained 10 bases not matched to a gene. Germline assignment: CDR1 SGHTA and CDR2 FQGTGA. The CDR3 consists of 19 residues. The CDR3 bases are TGTGCCAGCAGCTTAACGATGGGGTCTAGCGGGGGGATCACAGATACGCAGTATTTT. Translation: CASSLTMGSSGGITDTQYF.

The V call is TRBV30, the J call TRBJ2-7, with 9 nucleotides matching TRBD1. CDR3 length: 13 residues. CDR1 is GTSNPN, CDR2 SVGIG, per germline (reference sequence). V shed 7 bases, J shed 3 bases, and the junction held 7 bases outside the gene matches. The CDR3: CALGQGMGYEQYV. CDR3 sequence (DNA): TGTGCCTTAGGACAGGGGATGGGCTACGAGCAGTACGTC.

The gene calls are TRBV2 and TRBJ1-3; 7 nucleotides agree with TRBD1. The length of the CDR3 is 17 residues. V dropped 2 bases and J dropped 0; count of bases not matched to a gene: 7. CDR1 and CDR2 (germline): SNHLY, FYNNEI. This CDR3 is CASSELAGQFSGNTIYF. DNA of the CDR3: TGTGCCAGCAGTGAACTGGCGGGACAGTTCTCTGGAAACACCATATATTTT. The whole variable domain, filled in from reference TRBV2 and TRBJ1-3, reads EPEVTQTPSHQVTQMGQEVILRCVPISNHLYFYWYRQILGQKVEFLVSFYNNEISEKSEIFDDQFSVERPDGSNFTLKIRSTKLEDSAMYFCASSELAGQFSGNTIYFGEGSWLTVV.

This chain uses TRBV25-1 with TRBJ2-6; tentative D call: TRBD2 (6 bases). The CDR3 length is 16 residues. The germline V gene has CDR1 MGHDK and CDR2 SYGVNS. V lost 3 bases and J lost 2, with 11 bases in between. The CDR3 bases are TGTGCCAGCAGTGACCGGGAGACCACTGGGGCCAACGTCCTGACTTTC. Residues: CASSDRETTGANVLTF.

This chain connects TRBV28 to TRBJ2-1; D is undetermined. V lost 4 bases to trimming and J lost 7 bases, with 8 bases between them. The CDR3 has 12 residues. From germline, CDR1 is MDHEN and CDR2 SYDVKM. CDR3 residues: CASSSSVNEQFF. The CDR3 region has the DNA TGTGCCAGCAGTTCCTCGGTGAATGAGCAGTTCTTC.

Comment on this clone: Mismatch with germline at one junction end may stem from a read error. The rearrangement links TRBV6-5 to TRBJ2-1, with 7 bases identical to TRBD2. This CDR3 comprises 16 residues. CDR1 is MNHEY, CDR2 SVGAGI, per germline. The CDR3 reads CASSYYLGGYYNGQFF. CDR3 bases: TGTGCCAGCAGTTACTACCTCGGGGGGTACTACAATGGGCAGTTCTTC.

This clone was picked up one time. The CDR3 is CAWSVRQGSFSGGKNIQYF. In nucleotides, the CDR3 is TGTGCCTGGAGTGTACGTCAGGGTTCCTTTTCGGGAGGCAAAAACATTCAGTACTTC. This chain joins TRBV30 and TRBJ2-4, with 7 bases fitting TRBD2. CDR1 is GTSNPN, CDR2 SVGIG, per germline (reference sequence). The CDR3 is made up of 19 amino acids. V lost 0 bases, J lost 3 bases, and 17 bases stayed unmatched.

V is TRBV4-2 and J is TRBJ2-3, with 10 bases identical to TRBD2. The CDR3 runs to 18 residues. Unmatched junction bases numbered 14, after V lost 4 bases and J lost 4 bases. Germline-derived CDR1 and CDR2 are LGHNA and YNFKEQ. CDR3 region: CASSLSRLLAGEPDTQYF. The CDR3 bases are TGTGCCAGCAGCCTATCCCGCCTTCTAGCGGGAGAACCAGATACGCAGTATTTT.

The chain joins TRBV28 to TRBJ2-3; TRBD2 matches at 9 bases. The CDR3 has 17 amino acids. Trimming took 6 bases from V and 5 from J; bases not matched to a gene: 15. Germline CDR1 reads MDHEN; CDR2 reads SYDVKM. The CDR3 DNA reads TGTGCCAGCAGCGGACTCGCGGGAGGGCCGGGGATAGATACGCAGTATTTT. The encoded protein is CASSGLAGGPGIDTQYF.

The rearrangement links TRBV4-1 to TRBJ2-7; TRBD2 matches at 14 bases. The CDR3 is 17 residues long. CDR1 and CDR2 (germline): MGHRA, YSYEKL. The J segment lost 5 bases and the V segment lost 3 bases, leaving 9 bases of the junction unmatched. The CDR3 coding sequence is TGCGCCAGCAGCCATGGGACTAGCGGGAGCCCCCTAAACGAGCAGTACTTC. Its translation: CASSHGTSGSPLNEQYF.

V is TRBV7-9 and J is TRBJ2-3; D ambiguous. The V and J ends lost 7 bases and 1 base respectively, with 12 bases between them. CDR1 is SEHNR, CDR2 FQNEAQ, per germline (reference sequence). The CDR3 length is 14 residues. The CDR3 nucleotides are TGTGCCAGCATCACTTTAGAAGGCACAGATACGCAGTATTTT. This codes for CASITLEGTDTQYF.

The chain recombines TRBV5-6 with TRBJ1-1, with D unresolved. V was trimmed by 1 base and J by 0 bases, leaving 4 bases between them. Per germline, CDR1 SGHDT and CDR2 YYEEEE. The length of the CDR3 is 13 residues. CDR3 in DNA: TGTGCCAGCAGCTTGTCAGTGAACACTGAAGCTTTCTTT. It codes for CASSLSVNTEAFF.

The rearrangement links TRBV29-1 to TRBJ1-1; no clear D. V lost 5 bases to trimming and J lost 0 bases, with 7 bases between them. Germline CDR1 is SQVTM and CDR2 is ANQGSEA. The CDR3 length is 12 residues. The CDR3 sequence: CSVREVNTEAFF. CDR3 DNA sequence: TGCAGCGTTAGGGAGGTGAACACTGAAGCTTTCTTT.

This clone was recorded a few times. The rearrangement links TRBV4-1 to TRBJ2-3, with 7 bases that match TRBD1. The CDR3 is 17 amino acids. Germline V lookup: CDR1 MGHRA, CDR2 YSYEKL. With 0 bases clipped from V and 2 bases from J, the junction kept 8 bases outside the gene matches. CDR3 in amino acids: CASSQDGRGFPTDTQYF. DNA for the CDR3: TGCGCCAGCAGCCAAGACGGCAGGGGGTTTCCCACAGATACGCAGTATTTT.

The chain is built from TRBV27 and TRBJ2-1, with a weak D call TRBD2 (5 bases). The CDR3 is 14 residues long. Trimming took off 0 bases at V and 6 bases at J, with 9 bases between the two ends. Germline CDR1 reads MNHEY; CDR2 reads SMNVEV (reference sequence). The CDR3 coding sequence is TGTGCCAGCAGTTTATCACTAGGCCCCAATGAGCAGTTCTTC. This translates into CASSLSLGPNEQFF.

V and J are TRBV27 and TRBJ2-1, with TRBD1 as a possible D gene (5 bases). The CDR3 totals 14 residues. The V end lost 8 bases, the J end lost 3 bases, and 14 bases lay between the germline ends. The germline CDR1 and CDR2 sequences are MNHEY and SMNVEV (reference sequence). CDR3 coding DNA: TGTGCCAGCGGCCTACAAGACAGCTACAATGAGCAGTTCTTC. This codes for CASGLQDSYNEQFF.

With respect to this clone: The junction departs from germline at one end; a sequencing error may be responsible. The J gene is TRBJ1-2, the V gene TRBV7-3; 10 bases are shared with TRBD1. The CDR3 extends over 17 amino acids. Germline assignment: CDR1 SGHTA and CDR2 FQGTGA. CDR3 in amino acids: CASTLGEDRGIHYGYTF. DNA of the CDR3: TGTGCCAGCACCTTAGGAGAGGACAGGGGGATACACTATGGCTACACCTTC.

The chain couples TRBV19 to TRBJ1-2; 7 nucleotides line up with TRBD1. Germline V gene data show CDR1 as LNHDA and CDR2 as SQIVND (reference sequence). V was pared by 6 bases and J by 3 bases, with 7 bases of the junction left unmatched. This CDR3 comprises 14 residues. CDR3 loop: CASSPGGQYYGYTF. CDR3 nucleotide sequence: TGTGCCAGTAGCCCAGGGGGACAGTACTATGGCTACACCTTC.

As concerns this clone: A read error may produce the germline difference seen at one junction end. DNA for the CDR3: TGTGCTAGCAGCTTAAGCGGGAACACTGAAGCTTTCTTT. Its translation: CASSLSGNTEAFF. This chain uses TRBV7-7 with TRBJ1-1; D is undetermined. This CDR3 spans 13 amino acids. The germline CDR1 and CDR2 sequences are SSHAT and FNYEAQ (reference sequence).

Only a few counts were recorded for this clone. This sequence joins TRBV4-1 and TRBJ2-7, with TRBD1 matching over 9 bases. Per germline, CDR1 MGHRA and CDR2 YSYEKL. J lost 5 bases, V lost 2 bases, and 7 bases had no gene match. The CDR3 is 15 amino acids. CDR3 sequence: CASSQTGQGDDEQYF. CDR3 nucleotide sequence: TGCGCCAGCAGCCAAACGGGACAGGGAGACGACGAGCAGTACTTC.

The J gene is TRBJ1-6, the V gene TRBV5-4; maybe TRBD1 (5 bases). From germline, CDR1 is SGHNT and CDR2 YYREEE (reference sequence). Trimming pared 4 bases from V and 7 bases from J, leaving 15 bases between. This CDR3 has 15 amino acids. The CDR3 here is CASSLGGVGNSPLHF. The CDR3 coding sequence is TGTGCCAGCAGCCTAGGAGGGGTCGGGAATTCACCCCTCCACTTT.

With respect to this clone: Other DNA sequences in this specimen translate into the identical CDR3. The CDR3: CASSVGGGTYNEQFF. For the CDR3, the DNA is TGTGCCAGCAGCGTGGGCGGGGGGACATACAATGAGCAGTTCTTC. The rearrangement uses TRBV9 and TRBJ2-1; 8 positions match TRBD2. The CDR3 is made up of 15 amino acids. Germline V gives CDR1 SGDLS, CDR2 YYNGEE. The V and J ends lost 2 bases and 4 bases, in that order; junction bases with no gene match: 5.

As for this clone: Other nucleotide sequences in the sample specify the same CDR3. V and J are TRBV2 and TRBJ1-1, with TRBD1 matching over 7 bases. Per the germline V gene, CDR1 is SNHLY and CDR2 is FYNNEI. Trimming at V came to 8 bases and at J to 1 base, leaving 7 bases not matched to a gene. The CDR3 extends over 14 amino acids. The CDR3 loop reads CASGWDRTNTEAFF. The CDR3 coding sequence is TGTGCCAGCGGATGGGACAGAACGAACACTGAAGCTTTCTTT.

This clone was counted a few times. The chain combines TRBV7-3 with TRBJ2-1, with TRBD1 matching 9 bases. Unmatched junction bases numbered 8, after V lost 5 bases and J lost 6 bases. Germline CDR1 reads SGHTA; CDR2 reads FQGTGA. CDR3 length: 15 amino acids. The CDR3 DNA is TGTGCCAGCAGCCCGGGGACAGGGTACGGCAATGAGCAGTTCTTC. It translates to CASSPGTGYGNEQFF.

The chain couples TRBV7-3 to TRBJ2-3; D gene uncertain. Germline CDR1 is SGHTA and CDR2 is FQGTGA. The CDR3 has 15 residues. The V gene lost 1 base and the J gene lost 2 bases, with 10 bases spanning the gap. The DNA for the CDR3 is TGTGCCAGCAGCTTAAGACGCGGATCCACAGATACGCAGTATTTT. Its protein is CASSLRRGSTDTQYF.

CDR3 loop: CASSFTWSEAFF. In DNA form, the CDR3 reads TGTGCCAGCAGTTTTACATGGAGTGAAGCTTTCTTT. This rearrangement joins TRBV5-8 to TRBJ1-1; D is undetermined. Germline V gene lookup returns CDR1 SGHTS and CDR2 YDEGEE. This CDR3 has 12 residues. V gave up 5 bases and J gave up 7 bases, with 12 bases separating them.

The chain links TRBV19 to TRBJ2-2, with D perhaps matching TRBD2 (6 bases). Looked up from germline, CDR1 is LNHDA and CDR2 is SQIVND (reference sequence). Trimming took 7 bases from V and 0 from J, leaving 18 bases between them. The CDR3 is 17 residues long. The CDR3 protein is CASKRGLDLSNTGELFF. CDR3 bases: TGTGCCAGTAAACGGGGACTGGATTTATCGAACACCGGGGAGCTGTTTTTT.

This clone was observed a few times. V and J are TRBV21-1 and TRBJ2-5; TRBD2, the D gene given by the table, was not confirmed from the DNA. TRBV21-1 is listed as a pseudogene. This CDR3 is 18 amino acids long. The CDR3 sequence is CASSKWTSGRWYQETQYF. The CDR3, as DNA: TGTGCCAGCAGCAAGTGGACTAGCGGGAGATGGTACCAAGAGACCCAGTACTTC.

This clone appeared a few times. The chain links TRBV5-1 to TRBJ2-1, with 9 bases lining up with TRBD1. This CDR3 region has 15 residues. The germline V gene has CDR1 SGHRS and CDR2 YFSETQ. V lost 4 bases and J lost 6; bases outside the gene matches: 8. The DNA of the CDR3 is TGCGCCAGCAGCCCGGGACAGGGTCCGACCAATGAGCAGTTCTTC. As protein: CASSPGQGPTNEQFF. Full variable domain (outside the CDR3, taken from reference TRBV5-1 and TRBJ2-1): KAGVTQTPRYLIKTRGQQVTLSCSPISGHRSVSWYQQTPGQGLQFLFEYFSETQRNKGNFPGRFSGRQFSNSRSEMNVSTLELGDSALYLCASSPGQGPTNEQFFGPGTRLTVL.

The rearrangement joins TRBV5-4 to TRBJ2-3, with TRBD2 identical over 8 bases. Germline lookup yields CDR1 SGHNT and CDR2 YYREEE (reference sequence). V dropped 4 bases and J dropped 1; count of bases not matched to a gene: 11. The CDR3 runs to 17 residues. This CDR3 reads CASSPREPAGGTDTQYF. DNA of the CDR3: TGTGCCAGCAGCCCCCGGGAGCCAGCGGGAGGCACAGATACGCAGTATTTT. Combining the CDR3 with reference TRBV5-4 and TRBJ2-3 gives the whole variable domain ETGVTQSPTHLIKTRGQQVTLRCSSQSGHNTVSWYQQALGQGPQFIFQYYREEENGRGNFPPRFSGLQFPNYSSELNVNALELDDSALYLCASSPREPAGGTDTQYFGPGTRLTVL.

V gene TRBV14 combines with J gene TRBJ2-7; 8 bases map to TRBD1. The V gene end was trimmed by 4 bases and the J gene end by 3 bases; junction bases not matched to a gene: 5. The germline CDR1 and CDR2 sequences are SGHDN and FVKESK. The CDR3 is 14 residues long. CDR3 residues: CASSRDRGVYEQYF. The DNA of the CDR3 is TGTGCCAGCAGCCGAGACAGGGGAGTCTACGAGCAGTACTTC.